The 18 T cell receptor beta chains in this list originate from one sample, sequenced in a study of T cell clones after liver transplantation. The method was immunoSEQ multiplex PCR; TCRdb's version includes in-frame clones alone and lacks a portion of them. This table has about 53,000 clones, approximately 84% appearing once. Sequences were derived from CD4+ T cells from blood, sampled before liver transplant. The origin of the receptors is a human donor who received a liver transplant.

The V gene is TRBV11-2, the J gene TRBJ1-4; no definite D call. CDR3 size: 14 residues. Germline values: CDR1 SGHAT, CDR2 FQNNGV. Trimming shortened V by 0 bases and J by 8 bases, and 10 bases separated the two germline ends. The CDR3 sequence: CASSLDPGREKLFF. In DNA, the CDR3 is TGTGCCAGCAGCTTAGATCCGGGCCGAGAAAAACTGTTTTTT.

Here the CDR3 reads CASSLAMPGANEQFF. The CDR3 coding sequence is TGTGCCAGCAGCTTAGCGATGCCTGGGGCCAATGAGCAGTTCTTC. This sequence joins TRBV7-2 and TRBJ2-1; a possible D gene is TRBD1 (5 bases). Germline CDR1 and CDR2: SGHTA and FQGNSA. The CDR3 extends over 15 amino acids. V was clipped by 0 bases and J by 6 bases, with 12 bases between them.

This clone was seen just once. The chain carries TRBV7-9 and TRBJ2-3; no definite D call. The germline V and J ends were trimmed by 2 bases and 5 bases, with 14 bases remaining between them. The CDR3 contains 15 residues. Germline V gives CDR1 SEHNR, CDR2 FQNEAQ (reference sequence). In DNA, the CDR3 is TGTGCCAGCAGCTTAAATTCTCTAGTGGGAGATACGCAGTATTTT. Its translation: CASSLNSLVGDTQYF. The whole variable domain, filled in from reference TRBV7-9 and TRBJ2-3, reads DTGVSQNPRHKITKRGQNVTFRCDPISEHNRLYWYRQTLGQGPEFLTYFQNEAQLEKSRLLSDRFSAERPKGSFSTLEIQRTEQGDSAMYLCASSLNSLVGDTQYFGPGTRLTVL.

This clone was recorded once. The genes are TRBV7-2 and TRBJ1-5; 7 bases align to TRBD1. V shed 5 bases, J shed 5 bases, and the junction held 3 bases outside the gene matches. The CDR3 is 13 residues long. The germline CDR1 and CDR2 sequences are SGHTA and FQGNSA. The DNA of the CDR3 is TGTGCCAGCAGCCAAACAGGGGATCAGCCCCAGCATTTT. Translation gives CASSQTGDQPQHF.

The V and J genes are TRBV6-6 and TRBJ2-5; D gene uncertain. V was trimmed by 4 bases and J by 5 bases, leaving 11 bases between them. The CDR3 consists of 13 residues. Germline V gene sequence: CDR1 MNHNY, CDR2 SVGAGI (reference sequence). The CDR3 sequence: CASSLVAEETQYF. DNA for the CDR3: TGTGCCAGCAGTTTGGTGGCAGAGGAGACCCAGTACTTC.

This clone was recorded a few times. V usage is TRBV6-1 and J usage is TRBJ1-3, with D possibly matching TRBD1 (6 bases). The CDR3 extends over 15 amino acids. Germline V gene data show CDR1 as MNHNS and CDR2 as SASEGT. Trimming removed 4 bases from V and 0 bases from J, with 10 bases in between. CDR3 protein: CASSGGRGSGNTIYF. For the CDR3, the DNA is TGTGCCAGCAGTGGAGGCAGGGGCTCTGGAAACACCATATATTTT.

This clone was counted once. The gene calls are TRBV5-1 and TRBJ1-2; TRBD1 is a possible D gene (6 bases). The germline gives CDR1 SGHRS, CDR2 YFSETQ. CDR3 length: 13 amino acids. Trimming took 5 bases from V and 2 from J, leaving 10 bases between them. The CDR3 nucleotides are TGCGCCAGCAGATCGGGGGCCAACTATGGCTACACCTTC. This sequence encodes CASRSGANYGYTF.

The chain employs TRBV9 and TRBJ2-5, with 13 bases lining up with TRBD2. Losses at the gene ends were 5 bases for V and 4 bases for J; bases not matched to a gene: 11. This CDR3 has 17 amino acids. From germline, CDR1 is SGDLS and CDR2 YYNGEE. CDR3 in amino acids: CASSQGTSGDSRETQYF. The CDR3 nucleotides read TGTGCCAGCAGTCAAGGGACTAGCGGGGATTCGCGAGAGACCCAGTACTTC.

The chain joins TRBV7-9 to TRBJ1-2, with D perhaps TRBD1 (6 bases). Germline V lookup: CDR1 SEHNR, CDR2 FQNEAQ (reference sequence). CDR3 length: 12 amino acids. With 1 base removed from V and 11 bases from J, the gap between germline ends came to 11 bases. DNA of the CDR3: TGTGCCAGCAGCTTAGACAGGGTTGGGTACACCTTC. This gives the protein CASSLDRVGYTF.

CDR3: CASSSDSTTDTQYF. In DNA form, the CDR3 reads TGTGCCAGCAGCTCGGACAGCACCACAGATACGCAGTATTTT. The chain couples TRBV7-8 to TRBJ2-3, with D perhaps matching TRBD1 (6 bases). Trimming cost V 4 bases and J 2 bases, with 10 bases left between them. Germline V gene data show CDR1 as SGHVS and CDR2 as FQNEAQ. This CDR3 is built from 14 residues.

Points on this clone: This likely reflects a read error, since a far larger clone is one base away. The V call is TRBV7-4, the J call TRBJ2-7, with 8 positions matching TRBD2. From germline, CDR1 is SGHVT and CDR2 SQSDAQ. The CDR3 is made up of 13 amino acids. J was trimmed by 3 bases and V by 5 bases; bases with no gene match: 3. CDR3 sequence: CASSVTSGYEQYF. CDR3 sequence (DNA): TGTGCCAGCAGCGTTACTAGCGGCTACGAGCAGTACTTC.

The rearrangement joins TRBV11-1 to TRBJ2-3; D possibly matches TRBD1 or TRBD2 (5 bases each). Germline V CDR1 and CDR2: SGHAT, FQDESV (reference sequence). Deletions cut 3 bases from V and 6 bases from J, with 16 bases between. This CDR3 spans 15 amino acids. In DNA, the CDR3 is TGTGCCAGCAGCTTGACGGGACCCCAAACTGATACGCAGTATTTT. Protein: CASSLTGPQTDTQYF.

The chain carries TRBV7-2 and TRBJ1-2; no clear D. Trimming took 5 bases from V and 1 from J, leaving 17 bases between them. The CDR3 consists of 16 residues. Germline loops: CDR1 SGHTA, CDR2 FQGNSA. Here the CDR3 DNA reads TGTGCCAGCAGCCTTAACCCAGGCCGTATTAACTATGGCTACACCTTC. Translation gives CASSLNPGRINYGYTF.

The chain joins TRBV5-1 to TRBJ2-2; D remains unclear. With 0 bases removed from V and 1 base from J, the gap between germline ends came to 7 bases. Germline V gene lookup returns CDR1 SGHRS and CDR2 YFSETQ. The CDR3 is 15 residues long. The CDR3 DNA reads TGCGCCAGCAGCTTGGCCGCAGGGAACACCGGGGAGCTGTTTTTT. This gives the protein CASSLAAGNTGELFF.

This chain links TRBV5-6 with TRBJ1-3, with unresolved D. Looked up from germline, CDR1 is SGHDT and CDR2 is YYEEEE. The CDR3 length is 14 residues. Trimming took 2 bases from V and 0 from J, leaving 6 bases between them. CDR3 amino acids: CASSFPVSGNTIYF. The CDR3 bases are TGTGCCAGCAGCTTCCCAGTCTCTGGAAACACCATATATTTT.

The rearrangement uses TRBV7-2 and TRBJ2-3; D gene ambiguous. This CDR3 is 13 amino acids long. Trimming removed 6 bases from V and 3 bases from J, with 10 bases in between. The germline V gene has CDR1 SGHTA and CDR2 FQGNSA. The CDR3 DNA follows: TGTGCCAGCAGTCCAAGCTGGACAGATACGCAGTATTTT. Amino acid sequence: CASSPSWTDTQYF.

This clone was observed a few times. The chain combines TRBV7-2 with TRBJ1-1; D is undetermined. With 1 base removed from V and 2 bases from J, the gap between germline ends came to 8 bases. Germline V gene lookup returns CDR1 SGHTA and CDR2 FQGNSA. There are 14 residues in the CDR3. CDR3 in amino acids: CASSLGQFNTEAFF. The CDR3, as DNA: TGTGCCAGCAGCTTAGGCCAATTTAACACTGAAGCTTTCTTT.

The rearrangement joins TRBV18 to TRBJ2-7; a weak D match, TRBD1 (6 bases). This CDR3 is 16 amino acids long. Germline assignment: CDR1 KGHSH and CDR2 LQKENI. Trimming removed 0 bases at V and 5 bases at J, with 17 bases between. The CDR3 coding sequence is TGTGCCAGCTCACCACCGGTAGGAACAGGGACCCACGAGCAGTACTTC. Translation gives CASSPPVGTGTHEQYF.